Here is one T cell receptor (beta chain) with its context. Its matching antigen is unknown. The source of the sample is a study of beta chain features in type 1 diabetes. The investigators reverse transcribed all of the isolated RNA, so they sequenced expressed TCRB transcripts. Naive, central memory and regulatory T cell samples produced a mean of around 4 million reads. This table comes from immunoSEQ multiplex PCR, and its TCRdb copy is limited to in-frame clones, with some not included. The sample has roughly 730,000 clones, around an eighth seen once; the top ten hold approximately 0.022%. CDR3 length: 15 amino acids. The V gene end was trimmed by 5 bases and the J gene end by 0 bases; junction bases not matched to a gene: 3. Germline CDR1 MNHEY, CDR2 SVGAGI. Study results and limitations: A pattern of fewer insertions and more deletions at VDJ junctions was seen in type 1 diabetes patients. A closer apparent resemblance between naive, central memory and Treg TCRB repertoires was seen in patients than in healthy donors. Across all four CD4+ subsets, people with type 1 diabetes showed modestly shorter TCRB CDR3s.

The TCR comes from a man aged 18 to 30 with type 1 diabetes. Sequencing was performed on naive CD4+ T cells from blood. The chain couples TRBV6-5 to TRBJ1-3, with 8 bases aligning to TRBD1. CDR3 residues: CASSPGQASGNTIYF. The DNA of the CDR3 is TGTGCCAGCAGTCCGGGACAGGCCTCTGGAAACACCATATATTTT.